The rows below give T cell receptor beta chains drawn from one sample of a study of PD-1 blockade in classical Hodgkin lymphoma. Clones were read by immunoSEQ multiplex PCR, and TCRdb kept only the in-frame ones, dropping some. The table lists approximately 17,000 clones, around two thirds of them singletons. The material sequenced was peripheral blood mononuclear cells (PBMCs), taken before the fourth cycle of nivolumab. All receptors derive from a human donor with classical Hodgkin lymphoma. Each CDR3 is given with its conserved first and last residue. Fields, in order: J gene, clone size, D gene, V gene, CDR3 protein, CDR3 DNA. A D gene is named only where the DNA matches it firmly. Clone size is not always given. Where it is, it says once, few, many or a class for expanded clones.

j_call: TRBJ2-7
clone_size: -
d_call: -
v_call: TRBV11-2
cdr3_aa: CASSPMGELYEQYF
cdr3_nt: TGTGCCAGCAGCCCTATGGGGGAACTCTACGAGCAGTACTTC

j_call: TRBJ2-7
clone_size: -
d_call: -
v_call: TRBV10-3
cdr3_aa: CAISELRGQTYEQYF
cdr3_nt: TGTGCCATCAGTGAGTTACGAGGACAGACCTACGAGCAGTACTTC

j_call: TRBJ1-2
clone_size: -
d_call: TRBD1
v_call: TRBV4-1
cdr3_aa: CASSQGEWGQGAVNYGYTF
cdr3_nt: TGCGCCAGCAGCCAAGGAGAGTGGGGACAGGGGGCGGTAAACTATGGCTACACCTTC

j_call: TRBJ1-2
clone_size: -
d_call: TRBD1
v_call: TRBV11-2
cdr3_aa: CASSFDREARSYTF
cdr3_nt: TGTGCCAGCAGCTTCGACAGGGAGGCCCGAAGCTACACCTTC

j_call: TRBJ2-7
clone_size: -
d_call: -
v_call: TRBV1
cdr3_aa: CTSSQDSRGMDYEQYF
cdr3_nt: TGCACCAGCAGCCAAGATTCCCGGGGAATGGACTACGAGCAGTACTTC

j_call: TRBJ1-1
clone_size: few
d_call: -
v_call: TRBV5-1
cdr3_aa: CASSLTKSTEAFF
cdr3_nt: TGCGCCAGCAGCTTGACCAAATCCACTGAAGCTTTCTTT

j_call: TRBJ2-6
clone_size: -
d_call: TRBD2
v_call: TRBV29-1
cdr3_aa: CSVLRGLIQSRANVLTF
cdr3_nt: TGCAGCGTTCTGAGGGGACTAATACAAAGTCGGGCCAACGTCCTGACTTTC

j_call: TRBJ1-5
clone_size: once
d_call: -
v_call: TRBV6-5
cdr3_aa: CASSYSHRINQPQHF
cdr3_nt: TGTGCCAGCAGTTACTCCCACAGGATCAATCAGCCCCAGCATTTT

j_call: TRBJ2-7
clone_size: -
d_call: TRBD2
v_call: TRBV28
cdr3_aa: CASSPGTSGGYEQYF
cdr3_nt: TGTGCCAGCAGTCCCGGGACTAGCGGAGGGTACGAGCAGTACTTC

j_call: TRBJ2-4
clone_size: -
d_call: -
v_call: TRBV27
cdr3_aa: CASSSLAKNIQYF
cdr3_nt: TGTGCCAGCAGCTCACTCGCCAAAAACATTCAGTACTTC

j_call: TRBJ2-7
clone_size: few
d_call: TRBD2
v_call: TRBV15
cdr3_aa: CATSRDRPAGGNYEQYF
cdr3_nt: TGTGCCACCAGCAGAGATCGTCCAGCGGGAGGTAACTACGAGCAGTACTTC

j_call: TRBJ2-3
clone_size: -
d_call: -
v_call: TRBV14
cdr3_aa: CASSQDNSDTQYF
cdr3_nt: TGTGCCAGCAGCCAGGACAATTCCGATACGCAGTATTTT

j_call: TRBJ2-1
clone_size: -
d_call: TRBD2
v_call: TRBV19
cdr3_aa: CASSIAGGPYNEQFF
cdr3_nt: TGTGCCAGTAGTATAGCGGGAGGGCCGTACAATGAGCAGTTCTTC

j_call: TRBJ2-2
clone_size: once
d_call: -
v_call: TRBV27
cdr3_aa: CASSLGPGTGELFF
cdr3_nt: TGTGCCAGCAGTTTGGGACCGGGCACCGGGGAGCTGTTTTTT

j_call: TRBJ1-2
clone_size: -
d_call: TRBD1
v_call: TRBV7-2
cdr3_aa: CASSVSGTGSYGYTF
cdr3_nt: TGTGCCAGCAGCGTATCCGGGACAGGATCTTATGGCTACACCTTC

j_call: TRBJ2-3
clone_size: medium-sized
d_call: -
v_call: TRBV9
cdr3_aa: CASSVRQADTQYF
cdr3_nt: TGTGCCAGCAGCGTGAGACAGGCCGATACGCAGTATTTT

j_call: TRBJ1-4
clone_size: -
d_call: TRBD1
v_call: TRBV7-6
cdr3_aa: CASSLAAGGTNEKLFF
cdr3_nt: TGTGCCAGCAGCTTAGCAGCAGGGGGCACTAATGAAAAACTGTTTTTT

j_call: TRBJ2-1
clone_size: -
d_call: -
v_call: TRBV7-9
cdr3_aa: CASSLNGDEQFF
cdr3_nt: TGTGCCAGCAGCCTAAATGGCGATGAGCAGTTCTTC

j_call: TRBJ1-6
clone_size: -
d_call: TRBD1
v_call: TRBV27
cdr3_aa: CASSLWTGVDSPLHF
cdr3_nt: TGTGCCAGCAGTTTATGGACAGGGGTGGATTCACCCCTCCACTTT

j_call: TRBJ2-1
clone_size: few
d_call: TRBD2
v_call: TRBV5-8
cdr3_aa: CASSLGLAGVVNEQFF
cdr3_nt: TGTGCCAGCAGCCTGGGACTAGCGGGAGTAGTCAATGAGCAGTTCTTC

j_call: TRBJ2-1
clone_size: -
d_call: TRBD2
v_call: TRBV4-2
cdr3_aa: CASSQAGTSVNEQFF
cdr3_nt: TGTGCCAGCAGCCAAGCCGGGACTAGTGTGAATGAGCAGTTCTTC

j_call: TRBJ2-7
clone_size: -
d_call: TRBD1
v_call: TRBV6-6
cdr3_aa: CASRDRDSFYEQYF
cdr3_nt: TGTGCCAGCAGGGACCGGGACAGCTTCTACGAGCAGTACTTC

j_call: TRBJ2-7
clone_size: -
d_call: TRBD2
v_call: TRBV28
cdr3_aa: CASSFPLAGQSYEQYF
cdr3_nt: TGTGCCAGCAGTTTTCCACTAGCGGGGCAATCCTACGAGCAGTACTTC

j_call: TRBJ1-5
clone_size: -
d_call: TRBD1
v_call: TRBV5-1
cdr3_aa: CASSVGQGGQPQHF
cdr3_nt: TGCGCCAGCAGCGTGGGACAGGGAGGTCAGCCCCAGCATTTT

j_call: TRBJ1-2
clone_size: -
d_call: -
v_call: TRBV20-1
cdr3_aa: CSAPDNYGYTF
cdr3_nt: TGCAGTGCTCCGGATAACTATGGCTACACCTTC

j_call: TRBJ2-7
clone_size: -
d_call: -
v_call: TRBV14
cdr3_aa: CASSHYHEQYF
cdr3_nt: TGTGCCAGCAGCCACTACCACGAGCAGTACTTC

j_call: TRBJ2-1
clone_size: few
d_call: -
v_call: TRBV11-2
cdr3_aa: CASSLEAGYEQFF
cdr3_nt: TGTGCCAGCAGCTTAGAGGCGGGATATGAGCAGTTCTTC

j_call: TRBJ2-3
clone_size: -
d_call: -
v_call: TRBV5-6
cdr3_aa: CASSLSNQPQYF
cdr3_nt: TGTGCCAGCAGCCTGAGTAATCAGCCCCAGTATTTT

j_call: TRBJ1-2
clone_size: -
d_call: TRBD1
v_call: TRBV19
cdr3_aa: CASTQGQGTNYGYTF
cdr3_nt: TGTGCCAGTACCCAAGGACAGGGGACTAACTATGGCTACACCTTC

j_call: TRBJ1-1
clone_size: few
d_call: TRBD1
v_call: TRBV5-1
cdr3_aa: CASSWGQANTEAFF
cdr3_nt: TGCGCCAGCAGCTGGGGACAGGCGAACACTGAAGCTTTCTTT

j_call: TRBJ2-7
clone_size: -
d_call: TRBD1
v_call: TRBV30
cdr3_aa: CAWSWGQPSYEQYF
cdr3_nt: TGTGCCTGGAGTTGGGGACAGCCATCCTACGAGCAGTACTTC

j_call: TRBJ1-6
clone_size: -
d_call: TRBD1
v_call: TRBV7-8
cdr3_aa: CASSQRQGGSNSPLHF
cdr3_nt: TGTGCCAGCAGTCAACGACAGGGAGGGAGTAATTCACCCCTCCACTTT

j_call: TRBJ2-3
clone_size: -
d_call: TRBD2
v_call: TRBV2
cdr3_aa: CASSWTSGSTDTQYF
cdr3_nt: TGTGCCAGCAGTTGGACTAGCGGCTCCACAGATACGCAGTATTTT

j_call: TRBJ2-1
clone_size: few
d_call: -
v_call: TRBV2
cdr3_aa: CASSGVLVDEQFF
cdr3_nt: TGTGCCAGCAGTGGGGTGTTAGTCGATGAGCAGTTCTTC

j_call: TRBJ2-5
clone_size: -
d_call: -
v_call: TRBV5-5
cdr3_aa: CASSGTGLTNQETQYF
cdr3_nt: TGTGCCAGCAGCGGAACAGGGTTGACCAACCAAGAGACCCAGTACTTC

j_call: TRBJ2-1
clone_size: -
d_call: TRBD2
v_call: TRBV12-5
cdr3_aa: CASGLVLAGQGFNEQFF
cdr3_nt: TGTGCTAGTGGTTTGGTCTTAGCGGGGCAGGGATTCAATGAGCAGTTCTTC

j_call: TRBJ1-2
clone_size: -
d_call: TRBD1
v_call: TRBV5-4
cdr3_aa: CASSPGTGGASLLGYTF
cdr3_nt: TGTGCCAGCAGCCCCGGGACAGGGGGCGCTTCGCTTCTTGGCTACACCTTC

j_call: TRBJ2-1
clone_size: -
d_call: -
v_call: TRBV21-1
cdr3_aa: CASRRERERLDNEQFF
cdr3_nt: TGTGCCAGCAGACGGGAGCGGGAGCGCCTGGACAATGAGCAGTTCTTC

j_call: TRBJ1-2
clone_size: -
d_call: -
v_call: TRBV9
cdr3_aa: CASSVGYGYTF
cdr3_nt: TGTGCCAGCAGCGTAGGCTATGGCTACACCTTC

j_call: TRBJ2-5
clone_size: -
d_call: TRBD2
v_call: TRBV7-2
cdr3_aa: CASSFGGRRETQYF
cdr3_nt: TGTGCCAGCAGCTTCGGCGGGAGAAGGGAGACCCAGTACTTC